Detailed here is one T cell receptor beta chain. It was CD45RO-negative cells, positively selected for CCR7, that made up naive CD8 cells, with terminally differentiated effector memory CD45RA+ cells excluded. The CDR3 loop spans 14 amino acids. Germline-derived CDR1 and CDR2 are MNHEY and SVGAGI. With 0 bases removed from V and 1 base from J, the gap between germline ends came to 6 bases. This entry comes from a study of shared clonotypes between healthy human individuals. Clones were read by immunoSEQ multiplex PCR, and TCRdb kept only the in-frame ones, dropping some. The table has about 2 million clones, roughly 95% seen once; the top ten hold around 1.1%.

The J gene is TRBJ2-5, the V gene TRBV6-5; unclear D gene. This clonotype originated in a man aged 18 to 35 in good health. Sequencing used naive CD8+ T cells sorted from blood. The CDR3 sequence is CASSYSWSQETQYF. In DNA form, the CDR3 reads TGTGCCAGCAGTTACTCGTGGAGCCAAGAGACCCAGTACTTC.